This TCR beta chain comes out of a study of T cell responses to AZD1222 COVID-19 vaccine. The repertoire was sequenced with immunoSEQ multiplex PCR; TCRdb's copy has only in-frame clones and lacks some. The repertoire holds fewer than 90,000 clones, with more than 70% as singletons. About this clone: Its target is unknown.

Findings and caveats of the study: Every sample of the repertoires postdated the peak T cell response.

The input for sequencing was peripheral blood, taken 28 days after the second AZD1222 dose. The sequence was collected from an adult who received the AZD1222 COVID-19 vaccine.

DNA of the CDR3: TGTGCCAGCCTCTTCAGAGGCAACTACGAGCAGTACTTC. It specifies CASLFRGNYEQYF. This chain connects TRBV2 to TRBJ2-7; D ambiguous. Looked up from germline, CDR1 is SNHLY and CDR2 is FYNNEI. V dropped 8 bases and J dropped 3 bases, with 14 bases sitting between them. CDR3 length: 13 residues.